Presented here are 2 T cell receptor beta chains from one specimen sequenced in a study of T-cell memory formation after mild COVID-19. MiXCR was run by TCRdb on the 5' RACE reads, yielding one entry per CDR3 protein. The table includes more than 400,000 distinct CDR3 sequences, over 15% detected once. The sample was PBMCs or a T cell subset sorted from them (not recorded which). The origin of the receptors is an adult woman who had mild COVID-19 (a few samples of this study predate the infection). Cell type and time point are not known.

The chain joins TRBV29-1 to TRBJ2-2, with D hard to call. The germline gives CDR1 SQVTM, CDR2 ANQGSEA. V was clipped by 5 bases and J by 3 bases, with 13 bases between them. This CDR3 has 14 amino acids. This chain's CDR3 is CSVREAYYTGELFF. CDR3 in DNA: TGCAGCGTTCGCGAAGCGTACTACACCGGGGAGCTGTTTTTT.

This clonotype was counted a few times. This sequence joins TRBV21-1 and TRBJ1-1; TRBD1 is the table's D call and was not checked against the DNA. TRBV21-1 is labeled a pseudogene. CDR3 length: 16 residues. The CDR3 DNA reads as TGTGCCAGCAGCTTGGGCGCGGCCGCTCTGGGCACTGAAGCTTTCTTT. This translates into CASSLGAAALGTEAFF.